The present TCR beta chain was sequenced within a study of CD8 T cells in Susac syndrome. RNA, at roughly 0.45 to 1 ug, was reverse transcribed with random hexamers. In TCRdb, the immunoSEQ multiplex PCR reads were re-called with MiXCR into one record per CDR3 protein. The table lists some 18,000 distinct CDR3 sequences, 85% to 95% of them singletons, with roughly 0.2% in the top ten. The CDR3 consists of 16 residues. Germline CDR1 MNHEY, CDR2 SMNVEV (reference sequence). V lost 1 base and J lost 7; bases outside the gene matches: 5. The receptor's source is a human donor in good health. The sequenced sample consisted of CD8+ T cells from PBMCs. The chain carries TRBV27 and TRBJ2-1; 12 nucleotides agree with TRBD2. CDR3 amino acids: CASSLWTSGAGNEQFF. CDR3 coding DNA: TGTGCCAGCAGTTTATGGACTAGCGGGGCAGGGAATGAGCAGTTCTTC.